This is a list of T cell receptor beta chains from one sample in a study of T-cell reconstitution after alpha-beta-depleted transplantation in children. TCRdb passed the PCR reads through MiXCR, listing each CDR3 protein once. Of about 300,000 distinct CDR3 sequences detected, over 9% appear once; the ten largest clones hold 7.5%. The sequenced sample was PBMCs, obtained before TCRalphabeta/CD19-depleted stem cell transplant. These receptors all stem from a boy younger than two with acute myeloid leukemia, due to receive a stem cell transplant. Each CDR3 is given with its conserved first and last residue. The D gene is left open where the match is weak. For some rows the clone size is stated as once, few or many, or as a class when expanded; others skip it.

d_call: .
clone_size: .
j_call: TRBJ1-6
v_call: TRBV7-3
cdr3_length: 15
cdr3_aa: CASSAAGTENSPLHF
cdr3_nt: TGTGCCAGCAGCGCCGCCGGGACGGAGAATTCACCCCTCCACTTT

d_call: .
clone_size: many
j_call: TRBJ2-7
v_call: TRBV24-1
cdr3_length: 14
cdr3_aa: CATSALDATYEQYF
cdr3_nt: TGTGCCACCAGTGCCCTGGACGCCACCTACGAGCAGTACTTC

d_call: .
clone_size: few
j_call: TRBJ2-7
v_call: TRBV7-9
cdr3_length: 16
cdr3_aa: CASSLAGGASFYEQYF
cdr3_nt: TGTGCCAGCAGCTTAGCGGGGGGGGCGAGTTTCTACGAGCAGTACTTC

d_call: TRBD2
clone_size: .
j_call: TRBJ2-1
v_call: TRBV30
cdr3_length: 14
cdr3_aa: CAWSVLAGYNEQFF
cdr3_nt: TGTGCCTGGAGTGTACTAGCGGGCTACAATGAGCAGTTCTTC

d_call: .
clone_size: many
j_call: TRBJ2-3
v_call: TRBV10-3
cdr3_length: 15
cdr3_aa: CAISDPGTSTDTQYF
cdr3_nt: TGTGCCATCAGTGACCCAGGGACTAGCACAGATACGCAGTATTTT

d_call: .
clone_size: many
j_call: TRBJ2-7
v_call: TRBV5-1
cdr3_length: 13
cdr3_aa: CASSLSQTYEQYF
cdr3_nt: TGCGCCAGCAGCTTGTCACAGACTTACGAGCAGTACTTC

d_call: TRBD1
clone_size: many
j_call: TRBJ2-7
v_call: TRBV10-3
cdr3_length: 16
cdr3_aa: CAISESTRTGAYEQYF
cdr3_nt: TGTGCCATCAGTGAGTCGACAAGGACAGGAGCCTACGAGCAGTACTTC

d_call: TRBD2
clone_size: many
j_call: TRBJ2-5
v_call: TRBV5-1
cdr3_length: 14
cdr3_aa: CASATSGGRETQYF
cdr3_nt: TGCGCCAGCGCGACTAGCGGGGGTAGGGAGACCCAGTACTTC

d_call: TRBD1
clone_size: many
j_call: TRBJ1-6
v_call: TRBV12-3/TRBV12-4
cdr3_length: 13
cdr3_aa: CASARDRVSPLHF
cdr3_nt: TGTGCCAGCGCAAGGGACAGGGTTTCACCCCTCCACTTT

d_call: TRBD2
clone_size: many
j_call: TRBJ2-3
v_call: TRBV5-1
cdr3_length: 21
cdr3_aa: CASSYPPTQGGSPARTDTQYF
cdr3_nt: TGCGCCAGCAGCTATCCGCCGACTCAGGGAGGGTCTCCGGCCCGCACAGATACGCAGTATTTT

d_call: TRBD1
clone_size: many
j_call: TRBJ2-7
v_call: TRBV29-1
cdr3_length: 14
cdr3_aa: CSVPGDRGTYEQYF
cdr3_nt: TGCAGCGTCCCCGGGGACAGGGGCACCTACGAGCAGTACTTC

d_call: .
clone_size: few
j_call: TRBJ2-3
v_call: TRBV29-1
cdr3_length: 13
cdr3_aa: CSVEADVADTQYF
cdr3_nt: TGCAGTGTTGAAGCCGACGTTGCAGATACGCAGTATTTT

d_call: .
clone_size: many
j_call: TRBJ1-5
v_call: TRBV6-5
cdr3_length: 14
cdr3_aa: CASSYSGTVQPQHF
cdr3_nt: TGTGCCAGCAGTTACTCGGGGACGGTCCAGCCCCAGCATTTT

d_call: .
clone_size: many
j_call: TRBJ1-1
v_call: TRBV29-1
cdr3_length: 14
cdr3_aa: CSVVPDPMNTEAFF
cdr3_nt: TGCAGCGTTGTCCCAGATCCAATGAACACTGAAGCTTTCTTT

d_call: TRBD1
clone_size: .
j_call: TRBJ1-4
v_call: TRBV20-1
cdr3_length: 15
cdr3_aa: CSARDRDRGNEKLFF
cdr3_nt: TGCAGTGCTAGAGACCGGGACAGGGGAAATGAAAAACTGTTTTTT

d_call: TRBD2
clone_size: many
j_call: TRBJ2-7
v_call: TRBV5-1
cdr3_length: 14
cdr3_aa: CASSSAGGWDEQYF
cdr3_nt: TGCGCCAGCAGCTCGGCGGGGGGCTGGGACGAGCAGTACTTC

d_call: .
clone_size: .
j_call: TRBJ2-7
v_call: TRBV20-1
cdr3_length: 16
cdr3_aa: CSARDHEGAGSYGQYF
cdr3_nt: TGCAGTGCTAGAGATCACGAAGGGGCAGGGTCCTACGGGCAGTACTTC

d_call: .
clone_size: many
j_call: TRBJ1-2
v_call: TRBV28
cdr3_length: 12
cdr3_aa: CASTPGLYGYTF
cdr3_nt: TGTGCCAGCACCCCGGGCCTCTATGGCTACACCTTC

d_call: TRBD2
clone_size: many
j_call: TRBJ2-7
v_call: TRBV5-6
cdr3_length: 12
cdr3_aa: CASSLGLAWEYF
cdr3_nt: TGTGCCAGCAGCTTGGGACTAGCGTGGGAGTACTTC

d_call: TRBD2
clone_size: many
j_call: TRBJ2-3
v_call: TRBV10-3
cdr3_length: 17
cdr3_aa: CAIRPGLAGGITDTQYF
cdr3_nt: TGTGCCATCAGACCGGGACTAGCGGGGGGGATCACAGATACGCAGTATTTT

d_call: .
clone_size: few
j_call: TRBJ2-3
v_call: TRBV25-1
cdr3_length: 12
cdr3_aa: CASNGLTDTQYF
cdr3_nt: TGTGCCAGCAACGGACTCACAGATACGCAGTATTTT

d_call: .
clone_size: .
j_call: TRBJ1-4
v_call: TRBV11-3
cdr3_length: 12
cdr3_aa: CASSSSEAKLFF
cdr3_nt: TGTGCCAGCAGCTCATCAGAGGCGAAACTGTTTTTT

d_call: .
clone_size: many
j_call: TRBJ1-4
v_call: TRBV28
cdr3_length: 15
cdr3_aa: CASSLPGLSRGKLFF
cdr3_nt: TGTGCCAGCAGTTTACCGGGCCTCTCCCGCGGAAAACTGTTTTTT

d_call: .
clone_size: many
j_call: TRBJ2-3
v_call: TRBV5-1
cdr3_length: 12
cdr3_aa: CASSLDWGTQYF
cdr3_nt: TGCGCCAGCAGCTTGGACTGGGGTACGCAGTATTTT

d_call: TRBD2
clone_size: many
j_call: TRBJ2-1
v_call: TRBV5-4
cdr3_length: 17
cdr3_aa: CASSLVLTSGGANEQFF
cdr3_nt: TGTGCCAGCAGCTTGGTTTTAACTAGCGGGGGGGCCAATGAGCAGTTCTTC

d_call: .
clone_size: .
j_call: TRBJ1-6
v_call: TRBV7-2
cdr3_length: 16
cdr3_aa: CASSLGTGRRNSPLHF
cdr3_nt: TGTGCCAGCAGCTTAGGTACAGGGAGACGTAATTCACCCCTCCACTTT

d_call: .
clone_size: many
j_call: TRBJ2-1
v_call: TRBV7-2
cdr3_length: 16
cdr3_aa: CASSVLTGYYYNEQFF
cdr3_nt: TGTGCCAGCAGCGTTTTAACAGGGTATTACTACAATGAGCAGTTCTTC

d_call: .
clone_size: few
j_call: TRBJ1-5
v_call: TRBV6-1
cdr3_length: 16
cdr3_aa: CASSEARQARYQPQHF
cdr3_nt: TGTGCCAGCAGTGAAGCGCGGCAGGCTCGTTATCAGCCCCAGCATTTT

d_call: TRBD2
clone_size: few
j_call: TRBJ2-2
v_call: TRBV7-2
cdr3_length: 14
cdr3_aa: CASSLILAGGELFF
cdr3_nt: TGTGCCAGCAGCCTCATTCTAGCGGGCGGGGAGCTGTTTTTT

d_call: .
clone_size: many
j_call: TRBJ2-3
v_call: TRBV11-2
cdr3_length: 13
cdr3_aa: CASSLDMGPTQYF
cdr3_nt: TGTGCCAGCAGCTTAGATATGGGTCCCACGCAGTATTTT

d_call: TRBD1
clone_size: many
j_call: TRBJ1-3
v_call: TRBV29-1
cdr3_length: 13
cdr3_aa: CSVRRQGRNTIYF
cdr3_nt: TGCAGCGTCCGTCGACAGGGTAGAAACACCATATATTTT

d_call: .
clone_size: many
j_call: TRBJ1-1
v_call: TRBV5-1
cdr3_length: 12
cdr3_aa: CASSFGETEAFF
cdr3_nt: TGCGCCAGCAGCTTTGGGGAGACTGAAGCTTTCTTT

d_call: TRBD2
clone_size: many
j_call: TRBJ2-2
v_call: TRBV24-1
cdr3_length: 16
cdr3_aa: CATSTGLAGGVGELFF
cdr3_nt: TGTGCCACCAGTACAGGACTAGCGGGAGGTGTCGGGGAGCTGTTTTTT

d_call: .
clone_size: many
j_call: TRBJ2-7
v_call: TRBV5-1
cdr3_length: 14
cdr3_aa: CASSLRTGTYEQYF
cdr3_nt: TGCGCCAGCAGCCTGAGGACGGGTACCTACGAGCAGTACTTC

d_call: .
clone_size: many
j_call: TRBJ2-1
v_call: TRBV10-3
cdr3_length: 16
cdr3_aa: CAITEGLDTLYNEQFF
cdr3_nt: TGTGCCATCACCGAGGGCTTGGACACTCTCTACAATGAGCAGTTCTTC

d_call: .
clone_size: many
j_call: TRBJ2-7
v_call: TRBV5-1
cdr3_length: 16
cdr3_aa: CASSLAALATPYEQYF
cdr3_nt: TGCGCCAGCAGCTTGGCCGCGCTAGCGACACCCTACGAGCAGTACTTC

d_call: .
clone_size: few
j_call: TRBJ2-2
v_call: TRBV9
cdr3_length: 17
cdr3_aa: CASSVALGAPNTGELFF
cdr3_nt: TGTGCCAGCAGCGTGGCGTTGGGAGCGCCCAACACCGGGGAGCTGTTTTTT

d_call: .
clone_size: .
j_call: TRBJ2-3
v_call: TRBV28
cdr3_length: 14
cdr3_aa: CASVNQEGADTQYF
cdr3_nt: TGTGCCAGCGTTAATCAAGAGGGAGCAGATACGCAGTATTTT

d_call: TRBD1
clone_size: many
j_call: TRBJ1-6
v_call: TRBV11-2
cdr3_length: 17
cdr3_aa: CASTVHRGAFYNSPLHF
cdr3_nt: TGTGCCAGCACCGTCCACAGGGGGGCCTTTTATAATTCACCCCTCCACTTT

d_call: TRBD1
clone_size: .
j_call: TRBJ1-4
v_call: TRBV5-1
cdr3_length: 16
cdr3_aa: CASSLGMGQPNEKLFF
cdr3_nt: TGCGCCAGCAGCTTGGGAATGGGACAGCCTAATGAAAAACTGTTTTTT

d_call: TRBD2
clone_size: many
j_call: TRBJ2-7
v_call: TRBV3-1
cdr3_length: 16
cdr3_aa: CASSQGLAGANYEQYF
cdr3_nt: TGTGCCAGCAGCCAGGGACTAGCGGGGGCGAACTACGAGCAGTACTTC

d_call: .
clone_size: many
j_call: TRBJ2-2
v_call: TRBV9
cdr3_length: 16
cdr3_aa: CASSTRWLMNTGELFF
cdr3_nt: TGTGCCAGCAGCACTCGGTGGCTCATGAACACCGGGGAGCTGTTTTTT

d_call: TRBD2
clone_size: many
j_call: TRBJ2-1
v_call: TRBV18
cdr3_length: 17
cdr3_aa: CASSLGTSGGAYNEQFF
cdr3_nt: TGTGCCAGCTCACTCGGGACTAGCGGGGGGGCCTACAATGAGCAGTTCTTC

d_call: TRBD1
clone_size: many
j_call: TRBJ2-2
v_call: TRBV5-1
cdr3_length: 19
cdr3_aa: CASSLGRTGSLANTGELFF
cdr3_nt: TGCGCCAGCAGCTTGGGTCGGACAGGGTCCCTCGCGAACACCGGGGAGCTGTTTTTT

d_call: TRBD1
clone_size: many
j_call: TRBJ2-7
v_call: TRBV5-1
cdr3_length: 13
cdr3_aa: CASSLPTGVEQYF
cdr3_nt: TGCGCCAGCAGCTTGCCGACAGGGGTCGAGCAGTACTTC

d_call: .
clone_size: many
j_call: TRBJ2-3
v_call: TRBV7-9
cdr3_length: 14
cdr3_aa: CASRSGASTDTQYF
cdr3_nt: TGTGCCAGCCGCTCTGGGGCGAGCACAGATACGCAGTATTTT